This TCR beta chain was recorded in a study of blood T cell repertoires in COVID-19. With 6 bases clipped from V and 8 bases from J, the junction kept 10 bases outside the gene matches. Germline V CDR1 and CDR2: LGHDT, YNNKEL (reference sequence). The CDR3 covers 14 residues. In the original analysis: Amplified reference gene primers provided the basis for estimating nucleated cell counts. The table came from immunoSEQ multiplex PCR; TCRdb's copy has only in-frame clones and leaves some out. V and J calls and clone size are given by that table; D and trimming were obtained from the DNA. The sample holds over 150,000 clones, 84% seen once. Cohort 3 donors counted as recovered after two negative PCRs, clearance, or resolved symptoms.

This TCR derives from a middle-aged man who had recovered from COVID-19. Sequenced sample: PBMCs or T cells enriched from blood (not recorded which). The chain links TRBV3-1 (or the pseudogene TRBV3-2) to TRBJ1-2; TRBD1 aligns across 9 bases. The DNA of the CDR3 is TGTGCCAGCAGTCCGGGACAGGGTGTACGCGGCTACACCTTC. Encoded protein: CASSPGQGVRGYTF.